The clone carrying this T cell receptor beta chain was seen a few times. Its matching antigen is unknown. Possible read error: a much larger clone is one base away. Repertoires were generated with immunoSEQ multiplex PCR, while TCRdb's copy carries only in-frame clones and drops some. The sample yields approximately 500,000 clones, roughly 80% seen once. This entry is derived from a study of shared clonotypes between healthy human individuals. General study points: Deeper or shallower sequencing was expected to change how clonotypes are shared among donors.

Unsorted samples relied on tens of millions of PBMCs, which served as the source of genomic DNA. The CDR3 has 15 residues. V was trimmed by 5 bases and J by 1 base, leaving 14 bases between them. Germline V gives CDR1 SGHAT, CDR2 FQDESV (reference sequence). This receptor was taken from a woman aged 40-49 years in good health. Some clones in this sample may be carry-over from other donors' samples. The chain uses TRBV11-1 and TRBJ1-1; D gene ambiguous. Sequencing was carried out using PBMCs. DNA of the CDR3: TGTGCCAGCAGCCAAAGGGCGGCGGGGAACACTGAAGCTTTCTTT. Translating gives CASSQRAAGNTEAFF.